The 16 T cell receptor beta chains in this list originate from one sample, sequenced in a study of cytomegalovirus exposure and HLA in healthy donors. The PCR employed 60 Vbeta primers together with 13 Jbeta primers. Clones were read by immunoSEQ multiplex PCR, and TCRdb kept only the in-frame ones, dropping some. This sample has 150,000 to 180,000 clones, with about 88% found just once. The sequenced material came from PBMCs. The origin of the receptors is a woman aged 18-29 years in good health and CMV-seronegative.

This clone was observed a few times. V and J are TRBV19 and TRBJ1-3, with TRBD1 as a possible D gene (5 bases). The V gene lost 8 bases and the J gene lost 8 bases, with 16 bases spanning the gap. CDR3 length: 13 amino acids. The germline gives CDR1 LNHDA, CDR2 SQIVND (reference sequence). CDR3 nucleotides: TGTGCCAGTCGGGAAGGGACTGGCGACACCATATATTTT. It specifies CASREGTGDTIYF.

V usage is TRBV7-8 and J usage is TRBJ2-7; the D gene is possibly TRBD1 (7 bases). CDR3 length equals 16 residues. The V end was cut by 5 bases, the J end by 3 bases, with 20 bases between. In germline, CDR1 is SGHVS, CDR2 FQNEAQ. The CDR3 reads CASSPPRGTADYEQYF. For the CDR3, the DNA is TGTGCCAGCAGCCCCCCCCGGGGGACAGCCGACTACGAGCAGTACTTC.

The chain recombines TRBV4-3 with TRBJ2-7, with TRBD1 as a possible D gene (6 bases). The CDR3 consists of 14 residues. V shed 1 base and J shed 2 bases, with 9 bases lying between them. Germline lookup yields CDR1 LGHNA and CDR2 YSLEER. Here the CDR3 reads CASSQGEGAYEQYF. The CDR3 nucleotides read TGCGCCAGCAGCCAAGGTGAGGGGGCCTACGAGCAGTACTTC.

This rearrangement joins TRBV5-1 to TRBJ2-7, with D perhaps TRBD2 (5 bases). Per germline, CDR1 SGHRS and CDR2 YFSETQ. Trimming took 4 bases from V and 2 from J, leaving 16 bases between them. This CDR3 spans 15 amino acids. The CDR3 reads CASSRRAAQTYEQYF. The CDR3 DNA reads TGCGCCAGCAGCCGCCGAGCGGCACAGACCTACGAGCAGTACTTC.

The V call is TRBV27, the J call TRBJ1-6; D is uncertain. V was pared by 3 bases and J by 10 bases, with 10 bases between. The CDR3 is 13 amino acids. CDR1 is MNHEY and CDR2 is SMNVEV in the germline V gene (reference sequence). CDR3 sequence reads: CASSLGQESPLHF. CDR3 in DNA: TGTGCCAGCAGTTTGGGCCAGGAATCACCCCTCCACTTT.

This clone was observed a few times. The chain is built from TRBV11-2 and TRBJ1-3, with TRBD1 identical over 7 bases. The J segment lost 4 bases and the V segment lost 0 bases, leaving 9 bases of the junction unmatched. Per germline, CDR1 SGHAT and CDR2 FQNNGV. There are 17 residues in the CDR3. CDR3 sequence: CASSLDRQGVSGNTIYF. CDR3 in DNA: TGTGCCAGCAGCTTAGATCGGCAGGGGGTTTCGGGAAACACCATATATTTT. Based on the CDR3 plus reference TRBV11-2 and TRBJ1-3, the full variable domain is EAGVAQSPRYKIIEKRQSVAFWCNPISGHATLYWYQQILGQGPKLLIQFQNNGVVDDSQLPKDRFSAERLKGVDSTLKIQPAKLEDSAVYLCASSLDRQGVSGNTIYFGEGSWLTVV.

This chain links TRBV7-2 with TRBJ2-1; the match to TRBD2 covers 9 bases. With 4 bases clipped from V and 0 bases from J, the junction kept 7 bases outside the gene matches. Germline lookup yields CDR1 SGHTA and CDR2 FQGNSA. This CDR3 has 17 residues. In DNA, the CDR3 is TGTGCCAGCAGCTCCCCCCAAGCGGGAGGCTCCTACAATGAGCAGTTCTTC. It translates to CASSSPQAGGSYNEQFF.

The rearrangement links TRBV29-1 to TRBJ2-7; 9 nucleotides agree with TRBD2. The V and J ends lost 3 bases and 2 bases, in that order; junction bases with no gene match: 2. CDR3 length: 13 amino acids. CDR1 SQVTM and CDR2 ANQGSEA come from the germline V gene. The CDR3 nucleotides read TGCAGCGTTGAGGCGGGGGGGACCTACGAGCAGTACTTC. It is translated as CSVEAGGTYEQYF.

The chain links TRBV5-4 to TRBJ2-1; 9 bases align to TRBD1. CDR3 length: 14 residues. Germline-derived CDR1 and CDR2 are SGHNT and YYREEE (reference sequence). V shed 10 bases, J shed 7 bases, and the junction held 12 bases outside the gene matches. The CDR3 DNA is TGTGCCGGACTCTCGGACAGGGGTGAAAATGAGCAGTTCTTC. Encoded protein: CAGLSDRGENEQFF.

The chain has TRBV28 and TRBJ2-2, with TRBD1 identical over 7 bases. The germline gives CDR1 MDHEN, CDR2 SYDVKM. V lost 3 bases and J lost 6; bases outside the gene matches: 7. The CDR3 covers 15 residues. CDR3 bases: TGTGCCAGCAGTTTCCAAGACAGGGAAGCCGGGGAGCTGTTTTTT. Translation gives CASSFQDREAGELFF.

This chain connects TRBV9 to TRBJ2-5, with D maybe TRBD2 (5 bases). CDR1 is SGDLS, CDR2 YYNGEE, per germline. This CDR3 region has 15 residues. V lost 0 bases to trimming and J lost 5 bases, with 14 bases between them. The CDR3 coding sequence is TGTGCCAGCAGCGTAGATCCAGAGGGCGCCGAGACCCAGTACTTC. Translated: CASSVDPEGAETQYF.

The rearrangement uses TRBV11-3 and TRBJ2-7; D gene uncertain. The CDR3 totals 14 residues. From germline, CDR1 is SGHNT and CDR2 YENEEA. V was shortened by 5 bases and J by 0 bases, with 11 bases between the two germline ends. The chain's CDR3 is CASSGRNSSYEQYF. DNA of the CDR3: TGTGCCAGCAGCGGCAGGAACAGCTCCTACGAGCAGTACTTC.

The rearrangement uses TRBV16 and TRBJ2-7, with no clear D. Germline values: CDR1 KGHSY, CDR2 FQNENV. The CDR3 loop spans 13 amino acids. V gave up 4 bases and J gave up 3 bases, with 10 bases separating them. The CDR3 DNA reads TGTGCCAGCAGCCTTGCGAGCTACTACGAGCAGTACTTC. It yields the protein CASSLASYYEQYF.

The rearrangement uses TRBV9 and TRBJ2-5; D not resolved. V was clipped by 0 bases and J by 0 bases, with 6 bases between them. The CDR3 totals 14 residues. Germline-derived CDR1 and CDR2 are SGDLS and YYNGEE. CDR3 in amino acids: CASSVDRHQETQYF. DNA for the CDR3: TGTGCCAGCAGCGTAGACAGACACCAAGAGACCCAGTACTTC.

The genes are TRBV29-1 and TRBJ2-7, with 11 bases aligning to TRBD1. This CDR3 has 17 amino acids. Germline V gene lookup returns CDR1 SQVTM and CDR2 ANQGSEA. V gave up 6 bases and J gave up 2 bases; unmatched junction bases: 15. CDR3 amino acids: CSVPALLRDRGTYEQYF. In DNA form, the CDR3 reads TGCAGCGTCCCCGCCTTACTCCGGGACAGGGGGACCTACGAGCAGTACTTC.

The chain combines TRBV5-4 with TRBJ1-4; D might be TRBD1 (5 bases). There are 13 residues in the CDR3. V was clipped by 5 bases and J by 3 bases, with 8 bases between them. Germline V gene sequence: CDR1 SGHNT, CDR2 YYREEE (reference sequence). The CDR3 bases are TGTGCCAGCAGGCGGGACGCTAATGAAAAACTGTTTTTT. Translating it yields CASRRDANEKLFF.